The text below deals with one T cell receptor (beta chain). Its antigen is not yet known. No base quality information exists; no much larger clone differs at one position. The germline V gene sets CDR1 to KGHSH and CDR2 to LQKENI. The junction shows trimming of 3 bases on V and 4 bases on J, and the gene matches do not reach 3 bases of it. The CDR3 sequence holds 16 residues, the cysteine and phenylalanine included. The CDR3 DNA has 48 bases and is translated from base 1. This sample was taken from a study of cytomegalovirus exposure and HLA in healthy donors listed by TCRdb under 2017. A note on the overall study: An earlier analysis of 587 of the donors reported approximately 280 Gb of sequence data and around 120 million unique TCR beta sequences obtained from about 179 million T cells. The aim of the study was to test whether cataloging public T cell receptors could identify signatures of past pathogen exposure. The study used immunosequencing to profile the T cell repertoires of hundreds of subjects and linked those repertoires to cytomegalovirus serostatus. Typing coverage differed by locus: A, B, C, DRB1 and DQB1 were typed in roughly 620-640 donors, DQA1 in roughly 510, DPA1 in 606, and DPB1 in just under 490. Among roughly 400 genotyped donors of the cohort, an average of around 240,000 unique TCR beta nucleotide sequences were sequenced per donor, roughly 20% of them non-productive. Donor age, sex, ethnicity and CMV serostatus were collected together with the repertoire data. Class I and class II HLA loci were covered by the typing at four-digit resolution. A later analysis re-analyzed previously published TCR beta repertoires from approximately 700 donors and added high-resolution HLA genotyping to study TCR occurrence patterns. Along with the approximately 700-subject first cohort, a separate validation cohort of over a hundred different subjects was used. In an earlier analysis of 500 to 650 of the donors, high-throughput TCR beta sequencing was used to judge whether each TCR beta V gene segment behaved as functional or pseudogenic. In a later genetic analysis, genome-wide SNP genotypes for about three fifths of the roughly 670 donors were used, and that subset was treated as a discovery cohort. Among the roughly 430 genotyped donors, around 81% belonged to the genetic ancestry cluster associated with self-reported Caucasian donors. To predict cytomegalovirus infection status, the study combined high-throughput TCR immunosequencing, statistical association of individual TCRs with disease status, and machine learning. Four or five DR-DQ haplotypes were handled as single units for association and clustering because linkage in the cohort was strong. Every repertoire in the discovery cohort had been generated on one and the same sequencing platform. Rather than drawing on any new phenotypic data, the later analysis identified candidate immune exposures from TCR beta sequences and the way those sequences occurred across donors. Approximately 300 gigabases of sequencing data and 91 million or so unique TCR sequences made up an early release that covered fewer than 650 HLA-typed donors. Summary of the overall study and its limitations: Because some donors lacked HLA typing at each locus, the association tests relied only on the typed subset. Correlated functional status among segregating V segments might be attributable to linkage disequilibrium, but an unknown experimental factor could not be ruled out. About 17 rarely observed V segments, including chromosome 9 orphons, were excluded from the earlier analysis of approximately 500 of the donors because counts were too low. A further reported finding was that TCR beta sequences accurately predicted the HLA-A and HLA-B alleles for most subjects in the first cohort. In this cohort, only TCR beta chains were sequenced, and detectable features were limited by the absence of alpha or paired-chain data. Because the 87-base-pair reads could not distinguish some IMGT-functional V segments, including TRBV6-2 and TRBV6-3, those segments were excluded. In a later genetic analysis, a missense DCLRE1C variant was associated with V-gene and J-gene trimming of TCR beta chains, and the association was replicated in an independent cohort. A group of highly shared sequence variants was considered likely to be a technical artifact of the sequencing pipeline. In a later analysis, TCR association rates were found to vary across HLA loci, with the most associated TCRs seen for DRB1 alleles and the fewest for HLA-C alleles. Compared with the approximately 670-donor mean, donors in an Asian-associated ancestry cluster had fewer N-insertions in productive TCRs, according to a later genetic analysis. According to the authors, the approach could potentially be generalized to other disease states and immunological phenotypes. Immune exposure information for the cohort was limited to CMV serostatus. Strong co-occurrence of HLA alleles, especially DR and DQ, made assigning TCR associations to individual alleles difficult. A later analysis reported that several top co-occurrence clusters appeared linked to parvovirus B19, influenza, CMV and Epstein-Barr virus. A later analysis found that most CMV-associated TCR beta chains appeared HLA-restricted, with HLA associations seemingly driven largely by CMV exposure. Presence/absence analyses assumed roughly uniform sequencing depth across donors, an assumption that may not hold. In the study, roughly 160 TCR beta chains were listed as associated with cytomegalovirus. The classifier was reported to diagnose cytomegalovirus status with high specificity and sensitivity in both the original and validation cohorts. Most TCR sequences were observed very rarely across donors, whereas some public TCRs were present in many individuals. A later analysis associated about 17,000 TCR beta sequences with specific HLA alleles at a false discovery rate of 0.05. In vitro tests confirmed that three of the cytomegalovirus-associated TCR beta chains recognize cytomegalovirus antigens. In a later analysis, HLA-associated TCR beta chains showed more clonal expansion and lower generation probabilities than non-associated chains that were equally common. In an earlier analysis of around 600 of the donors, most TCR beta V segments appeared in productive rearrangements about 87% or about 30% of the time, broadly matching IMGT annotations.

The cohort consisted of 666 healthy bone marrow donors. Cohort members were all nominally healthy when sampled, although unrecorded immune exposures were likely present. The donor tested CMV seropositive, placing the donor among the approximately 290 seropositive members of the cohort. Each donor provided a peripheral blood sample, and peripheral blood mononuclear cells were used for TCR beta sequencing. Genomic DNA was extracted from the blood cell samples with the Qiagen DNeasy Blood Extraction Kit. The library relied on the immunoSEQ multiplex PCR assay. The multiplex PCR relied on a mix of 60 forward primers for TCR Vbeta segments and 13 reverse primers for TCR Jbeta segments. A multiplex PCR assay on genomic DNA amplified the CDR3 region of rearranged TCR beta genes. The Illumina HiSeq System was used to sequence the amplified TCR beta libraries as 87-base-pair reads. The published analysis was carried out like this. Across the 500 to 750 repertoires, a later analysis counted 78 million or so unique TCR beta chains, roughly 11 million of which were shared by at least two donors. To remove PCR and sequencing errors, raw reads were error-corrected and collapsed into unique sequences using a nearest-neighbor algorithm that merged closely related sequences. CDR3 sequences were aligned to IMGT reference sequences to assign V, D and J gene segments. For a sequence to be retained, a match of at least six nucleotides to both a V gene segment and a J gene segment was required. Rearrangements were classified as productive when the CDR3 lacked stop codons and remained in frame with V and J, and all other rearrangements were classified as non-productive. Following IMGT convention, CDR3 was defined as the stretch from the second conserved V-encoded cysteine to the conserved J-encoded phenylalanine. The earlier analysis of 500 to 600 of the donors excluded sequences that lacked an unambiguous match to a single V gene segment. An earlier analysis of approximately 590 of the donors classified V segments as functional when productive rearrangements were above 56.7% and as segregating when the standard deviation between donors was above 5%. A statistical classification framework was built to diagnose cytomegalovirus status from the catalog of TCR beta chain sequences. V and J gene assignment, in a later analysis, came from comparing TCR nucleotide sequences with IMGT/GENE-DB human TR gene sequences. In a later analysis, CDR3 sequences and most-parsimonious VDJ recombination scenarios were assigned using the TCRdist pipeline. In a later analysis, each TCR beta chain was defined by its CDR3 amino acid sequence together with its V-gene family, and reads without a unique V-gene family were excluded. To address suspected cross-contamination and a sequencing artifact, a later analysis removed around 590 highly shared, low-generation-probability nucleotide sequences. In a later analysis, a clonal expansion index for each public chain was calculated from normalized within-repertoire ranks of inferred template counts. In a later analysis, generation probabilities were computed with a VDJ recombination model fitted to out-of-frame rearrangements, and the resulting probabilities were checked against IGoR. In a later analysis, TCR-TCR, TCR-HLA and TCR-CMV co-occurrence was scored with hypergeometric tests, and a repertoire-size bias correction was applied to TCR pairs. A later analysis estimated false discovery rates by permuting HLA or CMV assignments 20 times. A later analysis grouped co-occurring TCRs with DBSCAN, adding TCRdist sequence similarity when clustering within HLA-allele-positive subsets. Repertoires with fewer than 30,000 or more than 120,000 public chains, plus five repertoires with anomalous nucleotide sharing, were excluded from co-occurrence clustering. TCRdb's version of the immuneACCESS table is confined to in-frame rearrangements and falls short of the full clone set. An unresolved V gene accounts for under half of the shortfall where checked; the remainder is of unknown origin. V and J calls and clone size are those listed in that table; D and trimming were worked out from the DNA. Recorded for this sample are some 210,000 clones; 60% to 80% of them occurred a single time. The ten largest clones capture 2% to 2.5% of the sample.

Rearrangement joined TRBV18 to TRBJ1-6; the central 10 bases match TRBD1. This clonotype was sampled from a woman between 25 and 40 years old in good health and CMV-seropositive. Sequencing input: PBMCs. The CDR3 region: CASSPGQGSYNSPLHF. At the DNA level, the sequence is TGTGCCAGCTCACCGGGACAGGGGAGTTATAATTCACCCCTCCACTTT.